The 15 T cell receptor beta chains in this list originate from one sample, sequenced in a study of blood T cell repertoires in COVID-19. Assay: immunoSEQ multiplex PCR; the TCRdb copy retains only in-frame clones and omits some. The table shows some 210,000 clones, with 70% to 90% occurring only once. The sequencing input was peripheral blood. The receptors originated from a woman in her thirties or forties who had recovered from COVID-19.

This sequence joins TRBV29-1 and TRBJ1-1; D unclear. The V end was cut by 0 bases, the J end by 4 bases, with 15 bases between. The germline gives CDR1 SQVTM, CDR2 ANQGSEA. The CDR3 has 15 amino acids. This CDR3 is CSVEDEGFAATEAFF. CDR3 nucleotides: TGCAGCGTTGAAGATGAGGGTTTTGCGGCCACTGAAGCTTTCTTT.

The chain uses TRBV13 and TRBJ2-2, with D perhaps matching TRBD2 (6 bases). Trimming removed 0 bases from V and 7 bases from J, with 12 bases in between. Per germline, CDR1 PRHDT and CDR2 FYEKMQ (reference sequence). The CDR3 extends over 15 amino acids. CDR3 sequence (DNA): TGTGCCAGCAGCTTAGGACTGACGGGAGACGGGGAGCTGTTTTTT. This sequence encodes CASSLGLTGDGELFF.

The V and J genes are TRBV9 and TRBJ2-5; D ambiguous. The germline V gene has CDR1 SGDLS and CDR2 YYNGEE. The V and J ends lost 3 bases and 5 bases respectively, with 11 bases between them. The CDR3 consists of 13 residues. The CDR3 sequence is CASSDKREETQYF. DNA of the CDR3: TGTGCCAGCAGCGATAAGCGTGAGGAGACCCAGTACTTC.

This sequence joins TRBV19 and TRBJ1-5; D might be TRBD1 (5 bases). The V gene's germline CDR1 is LNHDA and CDR2 SQIVND (reference sequence). V dropped 3 bases and J dropped 0 bases, with 27 bases sitting between them. The CDR3 runs to 21 residues. DNA of the CDR3: TGTGCCAGTAGTATTGGGTGGAGGGGCAGGAGAACTAATCTTAGCAATCAGCCCCAGCATTTT. Translating it yields CASSIGWRGRRTNLSNQPQHF.

V is TRBV5-1 and J is TRBJ2-5, with a possible D match to TRBD1 (5 bases). V was trimmed by 0 bases and J by 2 bases, leaving 8 bases between them. The V gene's germline CDR1 is SGHRS and CDR2 YFSETQ. This CDR3 is built from 14 residues. The CDR3 region is CASSLGGVQETQYF. In DNA form, the CDR3 reads TGCGCCAGCAGCTTGGGGGGCGTGCAAGAGACCCAGTACTTC.

The chain combines TRBV7-2 with TRBJ2-5, with 8 bases identical to TRBD1. This CDR3 is built from 16 residues. Germline lookup yields CDR1 SGHTA and CDR2 FQGNSA. The V gene end was trimmed by 0 bases and the J gene end by 5 bases; junction bases not matched to a gene: 8. In nucleotides, the CDR3 is TGTGCCAGCAGCTTAGCGCAGGGGGCGCTCCGGGAGACCCAGTACTTC. Amino acid sequence: CASSLAQGALRETQYF.

The V and J genes are TRBV7-9 and TRBJ2-5; 8 bases map to TRBD2. Germline CDR1 is SEHNR and CDR2 is FQNEAQ (reference sequence). V dropped 1 base and J dropped 5; count of bases not matched to a gene: 6. The CDR3 spans 15 residues. Here the CDR3 DNA reads TGTGCCAGCAGCTTAGGTAGCGGGATAACGGAGACCCAGTACTTC. It yields the protein CASSLGSGITETQYF.

The rearrangement uses TRBV15 and TRBJ1-1; D is ambiguous. This CDR3 comprises 15 residues. Germline V gene lookup returns CDR1 LNHNV and CDR2 YYDKDF (reference sequence). With 0 bases removed from V and 3 bases from J, the gap between germline ends came to 11 bases. The CDR3 DNA is TGTGCCACCAGCAGAGAGTCATCGAGAGACACTGAAGCTTTCTTT. The encoded protein is CATSRESSRDTEAFF. The variable domain in full, completed from reference TRBV15 and TRBJ1-1, reads DAMVIQNPRYQVTQFGKPVTLSCSQTLNHNVMYWYQQKSSQAPKLLFHYYDKDFNNEADTPDNFQSRRPNTSFCFLDIRSPGLGDTAMYLCATSRESSRDTEAFFGQGTRLTVV.

This clone was seen more than once but under ten times. This chain uses TRBV30 with TRBJ2-3; D is perhaps TRBD2 (7 bases). V was trimmed by 0 bases and J by 10 bases, leaving 23 bases between them. CDR3 length equals 16 residues. Germline assignment: CDR1 GTSNPN and CDR2 SVGIG (reference sequence). CDR3 in DNA: TGTGCCTGGAGTGTACAGACTAGCTCCCTAGGGGGTGCGCAGTATTTT. It yields the protein CAWSVQTSSLGGAQYF.

The gene calls are TRBV24-1 and TRBJ2-1; 7 bases map to TRBD2. CDR3 length equals 13 residues. V dropped 6 bases and J dropped 10; count of bases not matched to a gene: 8. The germline V gene has CDR1 KGHDR and CDR2 SFDVKD. The CDR3 spells CATSWRGGGEQFF. CDR3 nucleotides: TGTGCCACCAGTTGGCGGGGCGGGGGAGAGCAGTTCTTC.

V usage is TRBV5-5 and J usage is TRBJ2-7; 9 nucleotides align to TRBD2. V dropped 0 bases and J dropped 0; count of bases not matched to a gene: 7. The CDR3 totals 17 residues. CDR1 is SGHKS, CDR2 YYEKEE, per germline (reference sequence). As DNA, the CDR3 is TGTGCCAGCAGCTTGGTTACTAGCGGGTACTACTCCTACGAGCAGTACTTC. This sequence encodes CASSLVTSGYYSYEQYF.

The chain couples TRBV11-3 to TRBJ2-2; 10 bases match TRBD2. CDR3 length: 17 residues. CDR1 and CDR2 from the germline V gene are SGHNT and YENEEA. Trimming at V came to 4 bases and at J to 3 bases, leaving 8 bases not matched to a gene. Written as DNA, the CDR3 is TGTGCCAGCAGCTCTTCAGCGGGAGGGCCGGACACCGGGGAGCTGTTTTTT. Its translation is CASSSSAGGPDTGELFF. The full variable domain, completed using reference TRBV11-3 and TRBJ2-2, is EAGVVQSPRYKIIEKKQPVAFWCNPISGHNTLYWYLQNLGQGPELLIRYENEEAVDDSQLPKDRFSAERLKGVDSTLKIQPAELGDSAVYLCASSSSAGGPDTGELFFGEGSRLTVL.

This clone was seen a few times. The identical CDR3 is also encoded by other nucleotide sequences in the sample. This rearrangement joins TRBV12-3 or TRBV12-4 to TRBJ1-2; D unresolved. The ends were cut back, 3 bases at V and 8 bases at J, with 10 bases in the middle. The CDR3 totals 12 residues. The CDR3 protein is CASSLGVWGYTF. The CDR3 nucleotides are TGTGCCAGCAGTTTGGGCGTATGGGGCTACACCTTC.

The V call is TRBV6-2 or TRBV6-3, the J call TRBJ2-5, with D possibly being TRBD2 (5 bases). This CDR3 comprises 13 residues. CDR1 and CDR2 (germline): MNHEY, SVGEGT. V lost 2 bases to trimming and J lost 7 bases, with 11 bases between them. The CDR3 is CASSYGGRGTQYF. As DNA, the CDR3 is TGTGCCAGCAGTTACGGTGGCCGGGGGACCCAGTACTTC.

This rearrangement joins TRBV24-1 to TRBJ1-2, with D maybe TRBD1 (6 bases). Trimming left V 3 bases short and J 6 bases short, with 13 bases between. CDR1 KGHDR and CDR2 SFDVKD come from the germline V gene. The CDR3 runs 14 residues. The CDR3 spells CATSDLMGADGYTF. For the CDR3, the DNA is TGTGCCACCAGTGATCTAATGGGGGCGGATGGCTACACCTTC.